The rows below give T cell receptor beta chains drawn from one sample of a study of blood T cell repertoires in COVID-19. Generated by immunoSEQ multiplex PCR, the TCRdb table keeps only in-frame clones and is missing some. The sample records 150,000 to 200,000 clones, 70% to 85% being singletons. The specimen was peripheral blood. Receptors were obtained from a human donor in a cohort sampled during active COVID-19. Each CDR3 is given with its conserved first and last residue. A D gene is named only where the DNA matches it firmly. Rows give clone size only sometimes, using once, few, many, or a class for an expanded clone.

cdr3_aa cdr3_nt d_call clone_size j_call v_call
CASSPGTSGVWARDEQYF TGTGCCAGCAGCCCTGGGACTAGCGGGGTTTGGGCACGGGACGAGCAGTACTTC TRBD2 - TRBJ2-7 TRBV7-9
CASSGTYNQPQHF TGTGCCAGCAGTGGGACTTACAATCAGCCCCAGCATTTT - - TRBJ1-5 TRBV12-3/TRBV12-4
CASRSGFTKSTFSNQPQHF TGTGCCAGCAGATCGGGGTTCACCAAGTCAACTTTTAGCAATCAGCCCCAGCATTTT - - TRBJ1-5 TRBV5-6
CASRQWGGAAYGYTF TGTGCCAGCAGACAGTGGGGGGGCGCGGCCTATGGCTACACCTTC - - TRBJ1-2 TRBV11-2
CASSFTTISNYGYTF TGTGCCAGCAGTTTCACCACTATCTCAAACTATGGCTACACCTTC - - TRBJ1-2 TRBV27
CASKRGQGSGGYTF TGTGCCAGCAAACGGGGACAGGGTTCGGGCGGCTACACCTTC TRBD1 - TRBJ1-2 TRBV7-8
CASSNGQGEGEAFF TGTGCCAGCAGCAATGGACAGGGGGAGGGGGAAGCTTTCTTT TRBD1 - TRBJ1-1 TRBV28
CASSSAVNGYTF TGTGCCAGCAGCTCCGCGGTTAACGGCTACACCTTC - - TRBJ1-2 TRBV7-9
CASRGPNSPLHF TGTGCCAGCAGGGGCCCCAATTCACCCCTCCACTTT - - TRBJ1-6 TRBV9
CASSDLQGEGYTF TGTGCCAGCAGTGACTTACAGGGGGAGGGCTACACCTTC TRBD1 few TRBJ1-2 TRBV6-4
CATSTSVIRNTIYF TGTGCCACCAGCACGAGTGTCATACGAAACACCATATATTTT - - TRBJ1-3 TRBV15
CASSYYRDGYTF TGTGCCAGCAGTTACTACAGGGATGGCTACACCTTC - - TRBJ1-2 TRBV6-2/TRBV6-3
CASTNGFSYEQYF TGCGCCAGCACTAACGGGTTTTCCTACGAGCAGTACTTC - few TRBJ2-7 TRBV10-2
CASMISGAAFF TGTGCCAGCATGATTTCCGGAGCAGCTTTCTTT - - TRBJ1-1 TRBV25-1
CASSSGLAGGPDTQYF TGTGCCAGCAGCTCAGGACTAGCGGGGGGGCCAGATACGCAGTATTTT TRBD2 - TRBJ2-3 TRBV7-9
CATERGGTEAFF TGTGCCACCGAAAGGGGTGGGACTGAAGCTTTCTTT - - TRBJ1-1 TRBV2
CASSHTSGTEYEKLFF TGCGCCAGCAGCCATACCAGTGGGACAGAGTATGAAAAACTGTTTTTT TRBD1 - TRBJ1-4 TRBV4-1
CASSVGGFSEQYF TGTGCCAGCAGCGTAGGAGGGTTTTCCGAGCAGTACTTC - - TRBJ2-7 TRBV9
CASSHKGLAGDYNEQFF TGTGCCAGCAGCCATAAGGGACTAGCGGGGGACTACAATGAGCAGTTCTTC TRBD2 - TRBJ2-1 TRBV4-2
CASSLDSQQFF TGTGCCAGCAGCTTGGACAGTCAGCAGTTCTTC - - TRBJ2-1 TRBV5-4
CSVEDPSNYGYTF TGCAGCGTTGAAGATCCCAGTAACTATGGCTACACCTTC - - TRBJ1-2 TRBV29-1
CASSLGDRGSYGYTF TGTGCCAGCAGCTTGGGGGACAGGGGAAGCTATGGCTACACCTTC TRBD1 - TRBJ1-2 TRBV5-4
CAISPGGRGSYEQYF TGTGCCATCAGCCCTGGGGGCAGGGGAAGCTACGAGCAGTACTTC - - TRBJ2-7 TRBV10-3
CASSDLSSGANVLTF TGTGCCAGCAGCGACCTCAGCTCTGGGGCCAACGTCCTGACTTTC - - TRBJ2-6 TRBV9
CASSAGVQHNEQFF TGTGCCAGCAGCGCAGGTGTACAGCACAATGAGCAGTTCTTC - few TRBJ2-1 TRBV9
CASSLGDGVYEQYF TGTGCCAGCAGCTTGGGAGACGGGGTTTACGAGCAGTACTTC - - TRBJ2-7 TRBV5-8
CASIRTSGGYF TGTGCCAGCATCCGGACTAGCGGGGGGTACTTC TRBD2 - TRBJ2-5 TRBV5-5
CASVGHGSGANVLTF TGTGCCAGCGTAGGACATGGCTCTGGGGCCAACGTCCTGACTTTC - - TRBJ2-6 TRBV6-5
CASSWGLAGSYNEQFF TGCGCCAGCAGCTGGGGACTAGCGGGCTCCTACAATGAGCAGTTCTTC TRBD2 once TRBJ2-1 TRBV5-1
CASSQLGLPTDTQYF TGCGCCAGCAGCCAATTGGGACTGCCCACAGATACGCAGTATTTT - - TRBJ2-3 TRBV4-1
CASSFSGTGGTEAFF TGTGCCAGCAGCTTCTCCGGGACAGGGGGGACTGAAGCTTTCTTT TRBD1 - TRBJ1-1 TRBV11-2
CASSLTPTAYGYTF TGTGCCAGCAGCCTCACCCCGACAGCGTATGGCTACACCTTC - - TRBJ1-2 TRBV9
CASSLAFSYEQYF TGTGCCAGCAGTTTGGCATTTTCCTACGAGCAGTACTTC - once TRBJ2-7 TRBV12-3/TRBV12-4
CASSELVGNTEAFF TGTGCCAGCAGTGAACTAGTGGGGAACACTGAAGCTTTCTTT - once TRBJ1-1 TRBV25-1
CASSSAGTGPYEQYF TGCGCCAGCAGCTCAGCCGGGACAGGGCCCTACGAGCAGTACTTC TRBD1 - TRBJ2-7 TRBV5-1
CASSELGGPNYGYTF TGTGCCAGCAGTGAACTAGGGGGACCTAACTATGGCTACACCTTC - - TRBJ1-2 TRBV25-1
CASSQDLRGGREQFF TGCGCCAGCAGCCAAGATCTGCGGGGGGGCCGAGAGCAGTTCTTC TRBD2 few TRBJ2-1 TRBV4-1
CASSLVSTGNTEAFF TGTGCCAGCAGCTTAGTTAGTACAGGGAACACTGAAGCTTTCTTT - - TRBJ1-1 TRBV11-2
CASSQDRAGTQYF TGTGCCAGCAGCCAGGACAGGGCGGGGACCCAGTACTTC TRBD1 - TRBJ2-5 TRBV3-1/TRBV3-2
CASSLEAGGSYEQYF TGTGCCAGCAGCTTAGAAGCTGGCGGTTCCTACGAGCAGTACTTC - - TRBJ2-7 TRBV7-9
CASSFLQGYEQYF TGTGCCAGCAGCTTCTTACAGGGCTACGAGCAGTACTTC - once TRBJ2-7 TRBV7-8
CASKSPRGALHF TGTGCCAGCAAGTCACCCAGGGGGGCCCTCCACTTT TRBD1 once TRBJ1-6 TRBV27
CASSYGDLEQFF TGTGCCAGCAGTTATGGGGACTTGGAGCAGTTCTTC - - TRBJ2-1 TRBV11-3
CAISESGGEGEAFF TGTGCCATCAGTGAGTCTGGAGGGGAAGGGGAAGCTTTCTTT - - TRBJ1-1 TRBV10-3
CASSLNLAYEQYF TGTGCCAGCAGCTTGAACTTAGCCTACGAGCAGTACTTC - few TRBJ2-7 TRBV7-2
CASWRQGAIYGYTF TGTGCCAGCTGGAGACAGGGGGCTATTTATGGCTACACCTTC TRBD1 - TRBJ1-2 TRBV2
CASSDPHPPTGANYGYTF TGTGCCAGCAGTGACCCGCACCCACCGACAGGGGCTAACTATGGCTACACCTTC TRBD1 - TRBJ1-2 TRBV2
CASSPRQGRNYGYTF TGTGCCAGCAGCCCCCGACAGGGGCGAAACTATGGCTACACCTTC TRBD1 - TRBJ1-2 TRBV4-2
CASSLGHHSSGNTIYF TGTGCCAGCAGCTTAGGTCACCATAGCTCTGGAAACACCATATATTTT - - TRBJ1-3 TRBV7-6
CASSISLTEAFF TGTGCCAGTAGTATTTCCCTTACTGAAGCTTTCTTT - - TRBJ1-1 TRBV19
CASSHTGTTVGNTIYF TGTGCCAGCAGCCACACCGGGACAACCGTGGGAAACACCATATATTTT - - TRBJ1-3 TRBV3-1/TRBV3-2
CASSESGARGYEQYF TGTGCCAGCAGTGAATCAGGTGCCAGGGGCTACGAGCAGTACTTC - - TRBJ2-7 TRBV2
CAWSVRYTEAFF TGTGCCTGGAGTGTACGGTACACTGAAGCTTTCTTT - few TRBJ1-1 TRBV30
CASSPTSGLEETQYF TGTGCCAGCAGCCCTACTAGCGGGCTGGAAGAGACCCAGTACTTC TRBD2 - TRBJ2-5 TRBV3-1/TRBV3-2
CASSRGDGVGETQYF TGCGCCAGCAGCCGGGGGGACGGGGTTGGAGAGACCCAGTACTTC TRBD2 - TRBJ2-5 TRBV5-1